These T cell receptor beta chains were read from a single sample in a study of cytomegalovirus exposure and HLA in healthy donors. The repertoire was sequenced with immunoSEQ multiplex PCR; TCRdb's copy has only in-frame clones and lacks some. The sample records about 160,000 clones, 81% being singletons. Specimen: PBMCs. The receptors stem from a woman under 30 in good health and CMV-seronegative. Both conserved end residues are part of each CDR3. The D gene is left open where the match is weak. Only some rows state a clone size, as once, few, many or a class for expanded clones.

>few|TRBD1|TRBJ1-4|TRBV2
CASRPGQFDEKLFF
TGTGCCAGCAGGCCGGGACAGTTTGATGAAAAACTGTTTTTT
>NA|NA|TRBJ1-4|TRBV6-5
CASSRQQGVNEKLFF
TGTGCCAGCAGCCGCCAACAGGGAGTGAATGAAAAACTGTTTTTT
>NA|NA|TRBJ2-5|TRBV14
CASSQGLGEAQYF
TGTGCCAGCAGCCAAGGTTTGGGAGAGGCCCAGTACTTC
>NA|NA|TRBJ2-3|TRBV19
CASSRDRLTDTQYF
TGTGCCAGTAGTAGAGACAGACTCACAGATACGCAGTATTTT
>NA|NA|TRBJ2-3|TRBV7-9
CASSPAIRTDTQYF
TGTGCCAGCAGCCCCGCGATCCGCACAGATACGCAGTATTTT
>NA|NA|TRBJ1-1|TRBV7-8
CASSLYGPREVNTEAFF
TGTGCCAGCAGCTTGTACGGCCCTCGAGAGGTGAACACTGAAGCTTTCTTT
>NA|NA|TRBJ2-7|TRBV27
CASSLSRGRAGIYEQYF
TGTGCCAGCAGTTTATCGAGGGGGAGGGCAGGGATCTACGAGCAGTACTTC
>NA|NA|TRBJ1-2|TRBV9
CASSAEGLLTF
TGTGCCAGCAGCGCCGAGGGCCTCTTGACCTTC
>NA|NA|TRBJ2-1|TRBV5-6
CASRGPGRPNEQFF
TGTGCCAGCAGGGGTCCGGGTCGCCCAAATGAGCAGTTCTTC
>NA|TRBD1|TRBJ1-1|TRBV10-1
CASSEYAGGSQNTEAFF
TGCGCCAGCAGTGAGTACGCAGGGGGCTCCCAGAACACTGAAGCTTTCTTT
>NA|NA|TRBJ2-4|TRBV19
CASSRIPGHQNIQYF
TGTGCCAGTAGTAGAATACCGGGACATCAAAACATTCAGTACTTC
>NA|NA|TRBJ2-1|TRBV7-2
CASSQFLWQGSNEQFF
TGTGCCAGCAGCCAGTTCTTGTGGCAGGGGAGCAATGAGCAGTTCTTC
>NA|TRBD2|TRBJ2-7|TRBV5-4
CASSLANSGGYEQYF
TGTGCCAGCAGCTTGGCCAACTCGGGGGGCTACGAGCAGTACTTC
>NA|TRBD1|TRBJ2-7|TRBV27
CASSSTGVRGEQYF
TGTGCCAGCAGTTCCACAGGGGTTCGGGGTGAGCAGTACTTC
>NA|TRBD2|TRBJ2-1|TRBV28
CASSIGTSGDNEQFF
TGTGCCAGCAGCATAGGGACTAGCGGGGACAATGAGCAGTTCTTC
>NA|NA|TRBJ2-3|TRBV28
CASRRSPDTQYF
TGTGCCAGCAGGCGGTCCCCAGATACGCAGTATTTT
>NA|TRBD1|TRBJ2-1|TRBV25-1
CASSEIGTAYNEQFF
TGTGCCAGCAGTGAAATCGGGACAGCCTACAATGAGCAGTTCTTC
>once|TRBD2|TRBJ2-7|TRBV4-1
CASSLELNGGYEQYF
TGCGCCAGCAGCCTGGAGCTAAACGGGGGGTACGAGCAGTACTTC
>NA|TRBD2|TRBJ2-3|TRBV7-2
CASSKTLAGGTDTQYF
TGTGCCAGCAGCAAGACACTAGCGGGGGGCACAGATACGCAGTATTTT
>NA|TRBD1|TRBJ2-6|TRBV6-5
CASSGQGSGANVLTF
TGTGCCAGCAGTGGACAGGGTTCTGGGGCCAACGTCCTGACTTTC
>few|NA|TRBJ1-6|TRBV15
CATRQNYNSPLHF
TGTGCCACCAGACAGAACTATAATTCACCCCTCCACTTT
>NA|TRBD1|TRBJ2-7|TRBV11-2
CASSLGTGPSYEQYF
TGTGCCAGCAGCTTAGGGACAGGGCCTTCCTACGAGCAGTACTTC
>NA|NA|TRBJ1-5|TRBV6-6
CASSYSGETSNQPQHF
TGTGCCAGCAGTTACTCTGGGGAGACCAGCAATCAGCCCCAGCATTTT
>NA|TRBD1|TRBJ2-2|TRBV4-1
CASSQGQNTNTGELFF
TGCGCCAGCAGCCAGGGACAGAACACGAACACCGGGGAGCTGTTTTTT
>NA|NA|TRBJ1-5|TRBV7-2
CASSLQQGGNQPQHF
TGTGCCAGCAGCTTACAACAGGGTGGCAATCAGCCCCAGCATTTT
>NA|NA|TRBJ2-7|TRBV18
CASSPFTQGGSYEQYF
TGTGCCAGCTCACCCTTCACCCAGGGAGGATCCTACGAGCAGTACTTC
>NA|TRBD2|TRBJ2-1|TRBV30
CAWSVLAGVPLSYNEQFF
TGTGCCTGGAGTGTACTAGCGGGAGTTCCCCTCTCCTACAATGAGCAGTTCTTC
>few|NA|TRBJ1-4|TRBV30
CAWTGASREKLFF
TGTGCCTGGACTGGGGCATCTAGGGAAAAACTGTTTTTT
>NA|NA|TRBJ1-4|TRBV5-1
CASSLAAGVEKLFF
TGCGCCAGCAGCTTGGCCGCGGGGGTTGAAAAACTGTTTTTT
>NA|TRBD2|TRBJ2-3|TRBV27
CASSRTGTRPVGTTDTQYF
TGTGCCAGCAGTCGCACCGGGACTAGACCGGTGGGGACCACAGATACGCAGTATTTT
>NA|TRBD1|TRBJ1-1|TRBV28
CASQAGTGAFF
TGTGCCAGCCAAGCCGGGACAGGAGCTTTCTTT
>NA|NA|TRBJ1-1|TRBV19
CASSISPTDRTEAFF
TGTGCCAGTAGTATTTCTCCCACAGATCGCACTGAAGCTTTCTTT
>NA|TRBD2|TRBJ2-1|TRBV9
CASSISGVSNEQFF
TGTGCCAGCAGCATAAGCGGGGTAAGCAATGAGCAGTTCTTC
>NA|NA|TRBJ2-3|TRBV27
CASSSGLGADTQYF
TGTGCCAGCAGCTCCGGCCTAGGGGCAGATACGCAGTATTTT
>NA|TRBD1|TRBJ1-4|TRBV2
CASAGTGTEKLFF
TGTGCCAGCGCCGGGACAGGGACCGAAAAACTGTTTTTT
>NA|TRBD2|TRBJ2-7|TRBV5-1
CASSVAGTSGRPYEQYF
TGCGCCAGCAGCGTCGCCGGGACTAGCGGGAGGCCCTACGAGCAGTACTTC
>NA|NA|TRBJ2-3|TRBV4-1
CASSQTSLDTQYF
TGCGCCAGCAGCCAGACTAGTTTAGATACGCAGTATTTT
>NA|NA|TRBJ2-1|TRBV28
CASTSGLSVNEQFF
TGTGCCAGCACGTCGGGACTTTCCGTGAATGAGCAGTTCTTC
>NA|TRBD2|TRBJ2-7|TRBV5-6
CASSLGGGSGSYEQYF
TGTGCCAGCAGCTTGGGAGGCGGGAGTGGGTCCTACGAGCAGTACTTC
>NA|NA|TRBJ2-4|TRBV5-4
CASSLRGYGVNIQYF
TGTGCCAGCAGCTTACGGGGGTATGGTGTGAACATTCAGTACTTC
>NA|NA|TRBJ2-7|TRBV28
CASSSQLGRAAYEQYF
TGTGCCAGCAGTTCCCAATTGGGCAGGGCAGCCTACGAGCAGTACTTC
>NA|NA|TRBJ1-3|TRBV6-1
CASSELSPRRVQRRIRTIYF
TGTGCCAGCAGTGAACTCTCCCCTCGGCGCGTCCAGCGTCGGATTAGGACCATATATTTT
>NA|TRBD1|TRBJ1-4|TRBV5-8
CASTRGDNAIATNEKLFF
TGTGCCAGCACCAGGGGGGACAATGCTATTGCAACTAATGAAAAACTGTTTTTT
>NA|NA|TRBJ1-3|TRBV2
CASSAGFSGNTIYF
TGTGCCAGCAGTGCAGGGTTCTCTGGAAACACCATATATTTT
>NA|TRBD2|TRBJ2-3|TRBV28
CASSPGLAGADTQYF
TGTGCCAGCAGTCCCGGACTAGCGGGAGCAGATACGCAGTATTTT
>NA|TRBD2|TRBJ2-7|TRBV7-8
CASSFGAGSGPYEQYF
TGTGCCAGCAGCTTTGGGGCTGGTAGCGGGCCCTACGAGCAGTACTTC
>NA|TRBD2|TRBJ2-3|TRBV5-1
CASSLGASGITDTQYF
TGCGCCAGCAGCTTGGGAGCTAGCGGAATCACAGATACGCAGTATTTT
>NA|NA|TRBJ1-5|TRBV7-6
CASSLEYGMGQPQHF
TGTGCCAGCAGCTTAGAGTACGGGATGGGGCAGCCCCAGCATTTT
>NA|NA|TRBJ1-6|TRBV5-4
CASSEWTSNSPLHF
TGTGCCAGCAGTGAATGGACATCGAATTCACCCCTCCACTTT
>NA|NA|TRBJ1-1|TRBV5-1
CASGQGGTEAFF
TGCGCCAGCGGGCAGGGAGGGACTGAAGCTTTCTTT
>NA|TRBD2|TRBJ2-3|TRBV4-1
CASSQAAGVADTQYF
TGCGCCAGCAGCCAAGCGGCGGGAGTGGCAGATACGCAGTATTTT
>NA|TRBD1|TRBJ1-2|TRBV13
CASSATGNYGYTF
TGTGCCAGCAGCGCGACAGGGAACTATGGCTACACCTTC
>NA|NA|TRBJ2-1|TRBV18
CASSPSTGYNEQFF
TGTGCCAGCTCACCTAGTACAGGGTACAATGAGCAGTTCTTC
>NA|NA|TRBJ1-5|TRBV6-1
CASSEVFRASGNQPQHF
TGTGCCAGCAGTGAAGTTTTCAGGGCCTCGGGCAATCAGCCCCAGCATTTT
>NA|TRBD1|TRBJ1-1|TRBV11-2
CASSSMGDSMNTEAFF
TGTGCCAGCAGCTCCATGGGGGACAGCATGAACACTGAAGCTTTCTTT
>NA|TRBD2|TRBJ2-3|TRBV6-5
CASTRLAEDTQYF
TGTGCCAGCACTCGACTAGCGGAGGATACGCAGTATTTT
>NA|TRBD1|TRBJ2-2|TRBV9
CASSVASGTGGTGELFF
TGTGCCAGCAGCGTAGCTTCCGGGACAGGGGGTACCGGGGAGCTGTTTTTT
>NA|NA|TRBJ1-1|TRBV5-6
CASSHGEGGSNFASEAFF
TGTGCCAGCAGCCACGGGGAGGGTGGTTCCAACTTCGCCTCTGAAGCTTTCTTT
>NA|TRBD1|TRBJ2-3|TRBV6-4
CASSFRQGPTDTQYF
TGTGCCAGCAGCTTTCGACAGGGGCCCACAGATACGCAGTATTTT
>NA|TRBD1|TRBJ2-7|TRBV2
CASSRNDRGPYYEQYF
TGTGCCAGCAGTCGGAACGACAGGGGACCGTACTACGAGCAGTACTTC